Below, 16 T cell receptor beta chains from the same sample are listed, as sequenced in a study of OX40 agonist ivuxolimab in advanced cancers. Sequenced by immunoSEQ multiplex PCR; TCRdb stores in-frame clones only, minus some. The profile covers 13,000 to 15,000 clones, with 80% to 90% appearing a single time and 5% to 7% taken by the ten largest. The material was CD4+ or CD8+ T cells sorted from blood, obtained in a trial of the OX40 agonist ivuxolimab. Receptors originate from an adult with an advanced solid tumor such as melanoma, head and neck, liver or kidney cancer.

This CDR3 is CASSEVPGAFNNSPLHF. In DNA form, the CDR3 reads TGTGCCAGCAGTGAGGTACCCGGGGCCTTTAATAATTCACCCCTCCACTTT. The rearrangement joins TRBV25-1 to TRBJ1-6; the D gene is possibly TRBD1 (5 bases). The V end was cut by 3 bases, the J end by 5 bases, with 17 bases between. Germline V lookup: CDR1 MGHDK, CDR2 SYGVNS. This CDR3 spans 17 amino acids. Filled out from reference TRBV25-1 and TRBJ1-6, the complete variable domain reads EADIYQTPRYLVIGTGKKITLECSQTMGHDKMYWYQQDPGMELHLIHYSYGVNSTEKGDLSSESTVSRIRTEHFPLTLESARPSHTSQYLCASSEVPGAFNNSPLHFGNGTRLTVT.

This chain joins TRBV6-5 and TRBJ1-1, with D possibly being TRBD1 (6 bases). The V end was cut by 2 bases, the J end by 4 bases, with 11 bases between. CDR1 and CDR2 from the germline V gene are MNHEY and SVGAGI. The CDR3 spans 14 residues. The CDR3 sequence: CASSYAAGATEAFF. CDR3 sequence (DNA): TGTGCCAGCAGTTACGCCGCAGGGGCCACTGAAGCTTTCTTT.

This CDR3 is CASSPSGGIHNEQFF. CDR3 DNA: TGTGCCAGCAGCCCGAGCGGGGGGATCCACAATGAGCAGTTCTTC. The rearrangement uses TRBV7-3 and TRBJ2-1; 9 bases map to TRBD2. The germline CDR1 and CDR2 sequences are SGHTA and FQGTGA. The CDR3 has 15 residues. Trimming removed 5 bases from V and 5 bases from J; junction bases left unmatched: 7.

This chain joins TRBV18 and TRBJ1-1, with D unresolved. CDR3 size: 16 residues. V was trimmed by 3 bases and J by 5 bases, leaving 19 bases between them. CDR1 and CDR2 (germline): KGHSH, LQKENI. CDR3 region: CASSPAPLATGTEAFF. In nucleotides, the CDR3 is TGTGCCAGCTCACCGGCGCCCCTTGCTACGGGGACTGAAGCTTTCTTT.

This chain uses TRBV7-9 with TRBJ2-7; D unresolved. V gave up 3 bases and J gave up 3 bases, with 27 bases separating them. This CDR3 contains 19 residues. Germline V lookup: CDR1 SEHNR, CDR2 FQNEAQ (reference sequence). For the CDR3, the DNA is TGTGCCAGCAGCTTCCCCTCCGCTTTACTTGGAACCCTCGGCTACGAGCAGTACTTC. It yields the protein CASSFPSALLGTLGYEQYF.

The chain joins TRBV2 to TRBJ1-1; D call uncertain. Trimming stripped 6 bases from V and 5 bases from J, with 13 bases between. This CDR3 is 13 amino acids long. Germline assignment: CDR1 SNHLY and CDR2 FYNNEI. The CDR3 spells CASSGRWATEAFF. DNA for the CDR3: TGTGCCAGCAGCGGCCGTTGGGCTACTGAAGCTTTCTTT.

V usage is TRBV15 and J usage is TRBJ1-1, with 9 bases fitting TRBD1. The germline V gene has CDR1 LNHNV and CDR2 YYDKDF (reference sequence). This CDR3 comprises 16 residues. The V gene end was trimmed by 0 bases and the J gene end by 5 bases; junction bases not matched to a gene: 7. The DNA of the CDR3 is TGTGCCACCAGCAGAGACCGGACAGGGGTAGGAACTGAAGCTTTCTTT. It encodes CATSRDRTGVGTEAFF.

The chain is built from TRBV10-3 and TRBJ1-6; D remains unclear. With 6 bases removed from V and 7 bases from J, the gap between germline ends came to 13 bases. This CDR3 has 14 residues. CDR1 is ENHRY, CDR2 SYGVKD, per germline. CDR3 region: CAISAPGSNSPLHF. The CDR3 DNA reads TGTGCCATCAGCGCCCCCGGTAGCAATTCACCCCTCCACTTT.

The CDR3 nucleotides are TGTGCCAGCAGCCAAGGGAGTCAGAGCACAGATACGCAGTATTTT. Its translation is CASSQGSQSTDTQYF. V and J are TRBV11-3 and TRBJ2-3, with D perhaps TRBD2 (5 bases). The CDR3 is made up of 15 amino acids. Trimming cost V 5 bases and J 0 bases, with 12 bases left between them. CDR1 and CDR2 from the germline V gene are SGHNT and YENEEA.

This clone was seen a single time. The rearrangement uses TRBV7-9 and TRBJ1-1; 7 nucleotides match TRBD1. This CDR3 has 13 amino acids. J lost 4 bases, V lost 5 bases, and 4 bases had no gene match. Germline V gene sequence: CDR1 SEHNR, CDR2 FQNEAQ (reference sequence). CDR3 residues: CASSIRGPTEAFF. Here the CDR3 DNA reads TGTGCCAGCAGCATTAGGGGGCCCACTGAAGCTTTCTTT.

V usage is TRBV7-8 and J usage is TRBJ2-3; 15 bases are shared with TRBD2. CDR3 size: 14 residues. Germline-derived CDR1 and CDR2 are SGHVS and FQNEAQ. J was trimmed by 6 bases and V by 11 bases; bases with no gene match: 6. The CDR3 nucleotides are TGTGCCTTGGGACTAGCGGGGGGTATCGATACGCAGTATTTT. Its translation: CALGLAGGIDTQYF.

As DNA, the CDR3 is TGTGCCAGCAGTTACTCATTCGGACAGGGCAAGAGGCCCCTCCACTTT. It encodes CASSYSFGQGKRPLHF. The chain couples TRBV6-5 to TRBJ1-6; the match to TRBD1 covers 8 bases. Germline trimming cut 0 bases from V and 13 bases from J; bases unmatched to any gene: 11. Germline assignment: CDR1 MNHEY and CDR2 SVGAGI. The CDR3 sequence is 16 residues long.

The rearrangement uses TRBV5-5 and TRBJ1-4; 7 positions agree with TRBD1. Unmatched junction bases numbered 11, after V lost 4 bases and J lost 8 bases. Germline V CDR1 and CDR2: SGHKS, YYEKEE (reference sequence). The CDR3 covers 15 residues. This CDR3 reads CASSPSTGRREKLFF. The CDR3 nucleotides read TGTGCCAGCAGCCCCTCGACAGGGAGGAGGGAAAAACTGTTTTTT.

The chain uses TRBV19 and TRBJ2-5, with unresolved D. With the DNA end fitting TRBJ2-7 better, the J assignment may be wrong. Per the germline V gene, CDR1 is LNHDA and CDR2 is SQIVND (reference sequence). The CDR3 contains 14 residues. CDR3 amino acids: CASRPTEAPYEQYF. In nucleotides, the CDR3 is TGTGCCAGTAGACCAACAGAAGCCCCCTACGAGCAGTACTTC.

This sequence joins TRBV6-6 and TRBJ1-5, with 7 positions matching TRBD1. Unmatched junction bases numbered 6, after V lost 6 bases and J lost 7 bases. This CDR3 is 13 amino acids long. From germline, CDR1 is MNHNY and CDR2 SVGAGI (reference sequence). The CDR3 coding sequence is TGTGCCAGCAGCCGACAGGGTGGCCAGCCCCAGCATTTT. It codes for CASSRQGGQPQHF.

This clone was counted only a few times. This chain uses TRBV30 with TRBJ1-5; 8 bases are shared with TRBD1. Germline CDR1 GTSNPN, CDR2 SVGIG (reference sequence). V lost 5 bases to trimming and J lost 4 bases; unmatched junction nucleotides: 7. This CDR3 is 14 amino acids long. CDR3 protein: CAWDRGERNQPQHF. The DNA for the CDR3 is TGTGCCTGGGACAGGGGCGAACGAAATCAGCCCCAGCATTTT.